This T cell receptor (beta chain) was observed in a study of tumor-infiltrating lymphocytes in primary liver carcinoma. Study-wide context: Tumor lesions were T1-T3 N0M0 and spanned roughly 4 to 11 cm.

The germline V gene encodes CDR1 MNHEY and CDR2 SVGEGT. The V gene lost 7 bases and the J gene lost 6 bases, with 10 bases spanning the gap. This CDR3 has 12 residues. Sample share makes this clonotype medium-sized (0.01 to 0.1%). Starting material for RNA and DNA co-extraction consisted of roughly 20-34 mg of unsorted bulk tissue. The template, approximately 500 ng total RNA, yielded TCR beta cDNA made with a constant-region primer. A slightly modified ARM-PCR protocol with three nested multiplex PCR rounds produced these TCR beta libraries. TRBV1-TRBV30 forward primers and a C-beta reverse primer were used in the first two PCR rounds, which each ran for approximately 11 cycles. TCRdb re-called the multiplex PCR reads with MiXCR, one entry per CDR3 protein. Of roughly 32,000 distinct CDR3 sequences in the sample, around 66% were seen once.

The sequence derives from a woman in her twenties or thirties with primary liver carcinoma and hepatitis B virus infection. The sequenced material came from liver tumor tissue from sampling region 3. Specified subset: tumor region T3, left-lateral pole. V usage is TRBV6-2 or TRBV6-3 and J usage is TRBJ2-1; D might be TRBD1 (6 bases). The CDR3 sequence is CASKGRGNEQFF. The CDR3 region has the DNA TGTGCCAGCAAGGGCAGGGGCAATGAGCAGTTCTTC.